The clone carrying this T cell receptor beta chain was counted ten times or more. Its antigen is unknown. This entry belongs to a study of response to subunit inactivated influenza vaccine. MiXCR, applied by TCRdb to the RT-PCR reads, yields one record per CDR3 protein. This table has 400,000 to 650,000 distinct CDR3 sequences, 6% to 9% appearing once. Findings and limits, study-wide: Authors suggested few new T cells are recruited by each seasonal influenza vaccination.

Germline CDR1 is SGHTA and CDR2 is FQGNSA. Trimming at V came to 5 bases and at J to 4 bases, leaving 6 bases not matched to a gene. The CDR3 is 17 residues long. The TCR comes from a man aged 50 to 69 who received an inactivated influenza vaccine. This sample comprised PBMCs from blood, obtained around 25 months after vaccination. The chain is built from TRBV7-2 and TRBJ2-1; 15 bases align to TRBD2. CDR3 residues: CASSRTSGGGMYNEQFF. The CDR3 DNA reads as TGTGCCAGCAGCCGGACTAGCGGGGGGGGAATGTACAATGAGCAGTTCTTC.